A selection of T cell receptor beta chains follows, all from one sample in a study of blood T cell repertoires in COVID-19. Sequencing was performed with immunoSEQ multiplex PCR; in TCRdb, only in-frame clones are kept and a portion is missing. The data show approximately 220,000 clones, with nearly 90% seen just once and more than 12% held by the top ten. Sequencing was performed on PBMCs or T cells enriched from blood (not recorded which). Receptors originate from a man aged 25-45 years who had been exposed to COVID-19. CDR3s include the opening cysteine and the closing phenylalanine or tryptophan. Each record gives: clone size, V gene, J gene, D gene, CDR3 DNA, CDR3 protein. A D gene is named only where the DNA matches it firmly. Expanded clones are given a class, and other clones once, few, many or no size at all.

>.|TRBV7-8|TRBJ1-3|.
TGTGCCAGCAGCCCCCACCGGAGCGGACTGAGATCTGGAAACACCATATATTTT
CASSPHRSGLRSGNTIYF
>.|TRBV5-4|TRBJ2-5|.
TGTGCCAGCAGCTTGGCGGGGGGCGAGACCCAGTACTTC
CASSLAGGETQYF
>.|TRBV7-9|TRBJ2-4|TRBD1
TGTGCCAGCAGCGGACAGGGCCTACCCCGGGGCATTCAGTACTTC
CASSGQGLPRGIQYF
>.|TRBV5-1|TRBJ2-6|TRBD1
TGCGCCAGCAGCCCTGGACAGGGGGCGCAAGGAGCCAACGTCCTGACTTTC
CASSPGQGAQGANVLTF
>.|TRBV29-1|TRBJ2-3|.
TGCAGCGTTAGCAGGGGCGGCACAGATACGCAGTATTTT
CSVSRGGTDTQYF
>.|TRBV19|TRBJ2-7|.
TGTGCCAGTAGCCCGTCGGGGGGCAGGACCCACGAGCAGTACTTC
CASSPSGGRTHEQYF
>.|TRBV9|TRBJ2-7|TRBD1
TGTGCCAGCAGCGTAGTCCCACGGGACAGGGGCTACGAGCAGTACTTC
CASSVVPRDRGYEQYF
>.|TRBV6-1|TRBJ2-7|.
TGTGCCAGCAGTGCCCCTTCAAAAGGGGTCCGGACCTACGAGCAGTACTTC
CASSAPSKGVRTYEQYF
>.|TRBV19|TRBJ1-4|.
TGTGCCAGTAGTGAGAAAACAGGGCCTCGGGAAAAACTGTTTTTT
CASSEKTGPREKLFF
>.|TRBV9|TRBJ2-7|TRBD2
TGTGCCAGCAGCGAGGGGACTAGCTCCTACGAGCAGTACTTC
CASSEGTSSYEQYF
>few|TRBV7-9|TRBJ2-7|.
TGTGCCAGCAGCCCGACGGGCTACGAGCAGTACTTC
CASSPTGYEQYF
>.|TRBV11-2|TRBJ2-5|TRBD1
TGTGCCAGCAGCGCGACAGGGACGGAGACCCAGTACTTC
CASSATGTETQYF
>.|TRBV5-1|TRBJ1-1|TRBD1
TGCGCCAGCAGCGGACAGGGATTGAACACTGAAGCTTTCTTT
CASSGQGLNTEAFF
>.|TRBV18|TRBJ1-5|TRBD1
TGTGCCAGCTCACCAGCCGACAGGGGTCAGCCCCAGCATTTT
CASSPADRGQPQHF
>.|TRBV29-1|TRBJ2-1|TRBD2
TGCAGCGTTGGACTAGCGGCAAAGCGGTATGAGCAGTTCTTC
CSVGLAAKRYEQFF
>.|TRBV19|TRBJ2-1|.
TGTGCCAGTAGTACCCAGGATCTCTACAATGAGCAGTTCTTC
CASSTQDLYNEQFF
>few|TRBV10-3|TRBJ1-4|.
TGTGCCATCAGTGAGGAGGGCGTCCTCAGATTTTTT
CAISEEGVLRFF
>.|TRBV7-8|TRBJ2-7|.
TGTGCCAGCAGCTTAGGGCCGGGCGAGCAGTACTTC
CASSLGPGEQYF
>.|TRBV7-9|TRBJ2-5|.
TGTGCCAGCAGCTTATCTGCGGGGAAAGAGACCCAGTACTTC
CASSLSAGKETQYF
>.|TRBV10-1|TRBJ2-1|TRBD1
TGCGCCAGCAGCCTAAGTACCGGGACAGGGGCACCCAATGAGCAGTTCTTC
CASSLSTGTGAPNEQFF
>.|TRBV7-9|TRBJ2-1|TRBD1
TGTGCCAGCAGCCCTTCGTCCGGGACAGGAAACTACAATGAGCAGTTCTTC
CASSPSSGTGNYNEQFF
>.|TRBV7-2|TRBJ2-7|.
TGTGCCAGCAGCAGATGGACTAATCCCTACGAGCAGTACTTC
CASSRWTNPYEQYF
>.|TRBV15|TRBJ2-3|TRBD1
TGTGCCACCAGCAGAGAACAGGGGTCCACAGATACGCAGTATTTT
CATSREQGSTDTQYF
>.|TRBV5-1|TRBJ1-4|.
TGCGCCAGCAGCTTGGCTACAGCACCTAATGAAAAACTGTTTTTT
CASSLATAPNEKLFF
>.|TRBV6-5|TRBJ2-3|TRBD2
TGTGCCAGCGGGGATGCGGGGGGCACAGATACGCAGTATTTT
CASGDAGGTDTQYF
>few|TRBV19|TRBJ1-6|.
TGTGCCACCTCAGGTCGTATTTCCTATAATTCACCCCTCCACTTT
CATSGRISYNSPLHF